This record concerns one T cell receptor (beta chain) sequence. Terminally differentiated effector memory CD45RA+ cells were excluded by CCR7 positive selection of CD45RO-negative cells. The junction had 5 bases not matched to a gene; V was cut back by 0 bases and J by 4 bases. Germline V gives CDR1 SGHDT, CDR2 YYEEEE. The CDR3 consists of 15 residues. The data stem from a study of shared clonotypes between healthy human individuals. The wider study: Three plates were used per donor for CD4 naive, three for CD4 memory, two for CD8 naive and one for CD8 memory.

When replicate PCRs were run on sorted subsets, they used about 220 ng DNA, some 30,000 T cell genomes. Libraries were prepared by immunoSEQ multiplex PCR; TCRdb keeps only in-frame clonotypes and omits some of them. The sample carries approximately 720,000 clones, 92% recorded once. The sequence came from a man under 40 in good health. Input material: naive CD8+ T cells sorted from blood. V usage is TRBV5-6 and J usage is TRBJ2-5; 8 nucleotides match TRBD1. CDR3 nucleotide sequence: TGTGCCAGCAGCTTGGCATCAGGGGGCAGAGAGACCCAGTACTTC. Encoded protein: CASSLASGGRETQYF.